This TCR beta chain was documented in a study of T cells in Graves' hyperthyroidism and ophthalmopathy. Overall study results and limits: Blood also carried most thyroid clonotypes expanded above 0.001.

With a duration under 2 months, the hyperthyroidism was newly diagnosed in patients aged 18 to 65. The diagnostic basis comprised clinical symptoms, serum thyroxine and TRAb, thyroid ultrasound and orbital computed tomography. PBMCs stemmed from less than 13 ml fresh peripheral blood. Ten or more counts support this clonotype. The target antigen is unknown. What was amplified from RNA transcripts were TCR beta CDR3 regions. The HTBI set primed first-round TCR CDR3 RT-PCR. TCRdb passed the multiplex PCR reads through MiXCR, listing each CDR3 protein once. The sample shows 500,000 to 750,000 distinct CDR3 sequences, approximately 14% of them seen only once. The CDR3 consists of 14 residues. With 2 bases removed from V and 3 bases from J, the gap between germline ends came to 12 bases. The germline gives CDR1 SGHRS, CDR2 YFSETQ.

The sample consisted of blood. This TCR was recovered from a woman aged 25 to 45 with Graves' hyperthyroidism. The genes are TRBV5-1 and TRBJ2-7; D call uncertain. The CDR3, as DNA: TGCGCCAGCAGCTTACCGGACGCAAACTACGAGCAGTACTTC. Protein sequence: CASSLPDANYEQYF.